This TCR beta chain was recovered during a study of beta chain features in type 1 diabetes. The authors reverse transcribed all of the isolated RNA, so sequencing captured expressed TCRB transcripts. Measured with immunoSEQ multiplex PCR; TCRdb has only the in-frame clones, and not every one. The sample yields 150,000 or so clones, approximately 9.1% seen once. This clone was seen only a few times. The antigen remains unidentified. Germline CDR1 is SGHDT and CDR2 is YYEEEE. The CDR3 has 14 residues. The trim removed 5 bases at V and 4 bases at J, leaving 6 bases unmatched. Study-wide results and limits: For patients, the naive, central memory and Treg TCRB repertoires appeared more alike than for healthy donors.

Sequencing was performed on central memory CD4+ T cells from blood. The J gene is TRBJ2-7, the V gene TRBV5-6; 10 bases match TRBD1. This receptor was taken from a young woman in good health. CDR3 nucleotides: TGTGCCAGCAGACGGACAGGGGGTTATTACGAGCAGTACTTC. This sequence encodes CASRRTGGYYEQYF.